A single sample gave rise to the 15 T cell receptor beta chains below, sequenced in a study of control samples from healthy donors and cancer patients. The table came from immunoSEQ multiplex PCR; TCRdb's copy has only in-frame clones and leaves some out. The repertoire includes over 200,000 clones, roughly 80% of them detected once, and 10% to 15% sits in the top ten. Specimen: PBMCs. These receptors came from an older woman with lung cancer.

The rearrangement links TRBV4-2 to TRBJ1-2; no clear D. The CDR3 totals 15 residues. V lost 0 bases and J lost 2, with 10 bases in between. Germline V gene lookup returns CDR1 LGHNA and CDR2 YNFKEQ. The CDR3 here is CASSQDITANYGYTF. DNA of the CDR3: TGTGCCAGCAGCCAAGACATTACGGCGAACTATGGCTACACCTTC.

This rearrangement joins TRBV7-3 to TRBJ2-1; D is unresolved. CDR1 is SGHTA, CDR2 FQGTGA, per germline. With 4 bases removed from V and 0 bases from J, the gap between germline ends came to 10 bases. This CDR3 has 15 amino acids. The CDR3 is CASSSLGGSYNEQFF. The CDR3 coding sequence is TGTGCCAGCAGCTCCCTTGGCGGCTCCTACAATGAGCAGTTCTTC.

The chain couples TRBV9 to TRBJ2-3; 7 bases line up with TRBD1. Trimming at V came to 4 bases and at J to 2 bases, leaving 4 bases not matched to a gene. Germline loops: CDR1 SGDLS, CDR2 YYNGEE. The CDR3 extends over 14 amino acids. As DNA, the CDR3 is TGTGCCAGCAGCAGAGGACAGGCCACAGATACGCAGTATTTT. Translated: CASSRGQATDTQYF.

The table lists this clone with a count of one. V usage is TRBV9 and J usage is TRBJ2-5, with D uncertain. Between the trimmed V and J ends, which lost 1 base and 4 bases, there was a span of 17 bases. The CDR3 runs to 16 residues. The germline CDR1 and CDR2 sequences are SGDLS and YYNGEE. CDR3 sequence (DNA): TGTGCCAGCAGCGTAAGTTCGATTAGCTCGGGAGAGACCCAGTACTTC. This codes for CASSVSSISSGETQYF.

V is TRBV24-1 and J is TRBJ2-1, with a possible D match to TRBD1 (5 bases). V was shortened by 1 base and J by 0 bases, with 9 bases between the two germline ends. CDR3 length equals 16 residues. From germline, CDR1 is KGHDR and CDR2 SFDVKD. In DNA form, the CDR3 reads TGTGCCACCAGTGATTTACAGGCGAGCTCCTACAATGAGCAGTTCTTC. Translating gives CATSDLQASSYNEQFF.

The chain couples TRBV3-1 (or the pseudogene TRBV3-2) to TRBJ2-5, with 9 bases matching TRBD1. V lost 4 bases, J lost 5 bases, and 5 bases stayed unmatched. The V gene's germline CDR1 is LGHDT and CDR2 YNNKEL (reference sequence). The CDR3 is made up of 14 amino acids. For the CDR3, the DNA is TGTGCCAGCAGCCTAGGGACAGGGAGCGAGACCCAGTACTTC. Its protein is CASSLGTGSETQYF.

The V gene is TRBV5-1, the J gene TRBJ2-1; possible D gene TRBD1, 6 bases. The CDR3 extends over 15 amino acids. Trimming cost V 4 bases and J 5 bases, with 16 bases left between them. CDR1 and CDR2 (germline): SGHRS, YFSETQ. DNA of the CDR3: TGCGCCAGCAGCACCTGGGCAGGGGCGAACAATGAGCAGTTCTTC. Protein sequence: CASSTWAGANNEQFF.

The V call is TRBV7-2, the J call TRBJ1-1; the match to TRBD1 covers 8 bases. The V gene's germline CDR1 is SGHTA and CDR2 FQGNSA. CDR3 length: 14 amino acids. Losses at the gene ends were 6 bases for V and 3 bases for J; bases not matched to a gene: 6. The CDR3 region is CASSFRGRDTEAFF. Written as DNA, the CDR3 is TGTGCCAGCAGTTTCAGGGGGCGGGACACTGAAGCTTTCTTT.

This sequence joins TRBV5-4 and TRBJ1-2; D call uncertain. Trimming pared 0 bases from V and 8 bases from J, leaving 8 bases between. The CDR3 is 12 residues long. The germline gives CDR1 SGHNT, CDR2 YYREEE (reference sequence). CDR3 amino acids: CASSLGLLGYTF. CDR3 sequence (DNA): TGTGCCAGCAGCTTGGGACTCCTCGGCTACACCTTC.

This chain connects TRBV6-2 or TRBV6-3 to TRBJ1-4; a possible D gene is TRBD1 (5 bases). V dropped 6 bases and J dropped 0 bases, with 8 bases sitting between them. This CDR3 has 14 residues. CDR1 is MNHEY and CDR2 is SVGEGT in the germline V gene. The CDR3 here is CASSRQPTNEKLFF. In nucleotides, the CDR3 is TGTGCCAGCAGCCGACAGCCAACTAATGAAAAACTGTTTTTT.

The gene calls are TRBV27 and TRBJ1-1, with TRBD1 identical over 12 bases. The CDR3 loop spans 16 amino acids. The V gene's germline CDR1 is MNHEY and CDR2 SMNVEV (reference sequence). After removal of 3 bases from V and 5 bases from J, the junction contained 7 bases not matched to a gene. The DNA of the CDR3 is TGTGCCAGCAGTTTCGGGACAGGGGGCGCAGGGACTGAAGCTTTCTTT. It specifies CASSFGTGGAGTEAFF.

In its sample, this clone was seen a few times. This chain uses TRBV6-6 with TRBJ2-2; 8 bases match TRBD2. The V and J ends lost 2 bases and 7 bases, in that order; junction bases with no gene match: 9. CDR1 MNHNY and CDR2 SVGAGI come from the germline V gene (reference sequence). The CDR3 loop spans 16 amino acids. This CDR3 reads CASSYGASGSGGELFF. DNA of the CDR3: TGTGCCAGCAGTTACGGGGCTAGCGGGTCGGGCGGGGAGCTGTTTTTT.

The chain has TRBV5-1 and TRBJ2-3; D gene unclear. With 4 bases removed from V and 5 bases from J, the gap between germline ends came to 11 bases. Germline V CDR1 and CDR2: SGHRS, YFSETQ. The CDR3 consists of 13 residues. The CDR3 DNA reads as TGCGCCAGCAGCGCTCCGGCGGAAGATACGCAGTATTTT. Protein: CASSAPAEDTQYF.

The gene calls are TRBV28 and TRBJ1-4, with D unclear. Germline values: CDR1 MDHEN, CDR2 SYDVKM. This CDR3 is 13 amino acids long. Between the trimmed V and J ends, which lost 8 bases and 0 bases, there was a span of 7 bases. DNA for the CDR3: TGTGCCAGCCTCCGAGCAACTAATGAAAAACTGTTTTTT. Residues: CASLRATNEKLFF.

This chain joins TRBV13 and TRBJ2-3; 15 nucleotides agree with TRBD2. CDR3 length: 17 amino acids. Germline V lookup: CDR1 PRHDT, CDR2 FYEKMQ (reference sequence). V gave up 5 bases and J gave up 0 bases; unmatched junction bases: 3. The CDR3 sequence is CASSLGLAGGSTDTQYF. DNA of the CDR3: TGTGCCAGCAGCCTCGGACTAGCGGGAGGGAGCACAGATACGCAGTATTTT.